This T cell receptor beta chain appears in the sequencing data of a study of cytomegalovirus exposure and HLA in healthy donors (dated by TCRdb to between 2016 and 2019). At the level of the whole study: According to an earlier analysis of several hundred of the donors, roughly 180 million T cells yielded 100 million or so unique TCR beta sequences and approximately 300 Gb of sequence data. An early release that covered more than 550 HLA-typed donors contained about 300 gigabases of sequencing data and tens of millions of unique TCR sequences. The genetic ancestry cluster associated with self-reported Caucasian donors included 65% to 90% of the approximately 400 genotyped donors. The study aimed to test whether signatures of past pathogen exposure could be identified by cataloging public T cell receptors. Using immunosequencing, the study profiled T cell repertoires from about 610 subjects and related those repertoires to cytomegalovirus serostatus. In addition to the first cohort of 650 to 800 subjects, a separate validation cohort of under 150 different subjects was used. To predict cytomegalovirus infection status, the study brought together high-throughput TCR immunosequencing, statistical association of individual TCRs with disease status, and machine learning. A later analysis re-analyzed previously published TCR beta repertoires from approximately 670 donors and added high-resolution HLA genotyping to study TCR occurrence patterns. Rather than drawing on any new phenotypic data, the later analysis identified candidate immune exposures from TCR beta sequences and the way those sequences occurred across donors. An earlier analysis of roughly 600 of the donors used high-throughput TCR beta sequencing to judge whether each TCR beta V gene segment behaved as functional or pseudogenic. Donor age, sex, ethnicity and CMV serostatus were collected together with the repertoire data. A later genetic analysis used genome-wide SNP genotypes for about three fifths of the 666 donors, treating that subset as a discovery cohort. Every discovery cohort repertoire had been produced on one sequencing platform. Class I and class II HLA loci were covered by the typing at four-digit resolution. Typing coverage varied by locus: roughly 620-640 donors for A, B, C, DRB1 and DQB1; 522 for DQA1; around 570 for DPA1; approximately 490 for DPB1. Roughly five DR-DQ haplotypes were treated as single units for association and clustering because of strong linkage in the cohort. Across 300 to 500 genotyped donors of the cohort, an average of about 200,000 unique TCR beta nucleotide sequences per donor were sequenced, and approximately 19% of those sequences were non-productive. The investigation overall reported the following: Broadly in line with IMGT annotations, most TCR beta V segments showed up in productive rearrangements about 90% or about 30% of the time in an earlier analysis of approximately 600 of the donors. In a later genetic analysis, fewer N-insertions in productive TCRs were reported among donors in an Asian-associated ancestry cluster than the roughly 640-donor mean. It was suggested by the authors that the approach could potentially be generalized to other disease states and immunological phenotypes. In this cohort, only TCR beta chains were sequenced, and detectable features were limited by the absence of alpha or paired-chain data. A further reported finding was that TCR beta sequences accurately predicted the HLA-A and HLA-B alleles for most subjects in the first cohort. A few of the identified cytomegalovirus-associated TCR beta chains were confirmed in vitro to be specific for cytomegalovirus antigens. Compared with equally common non-associated chains, HLA-associated TCR beta chains in a later analysis were more clonally expanded and had lower generation probabilities. HLA typing was unavailable for some donors at each locus, so association tests used only the typed subset. Some IMGT-functional V segments, including TRBV6-2 and TRBV6-3, could not be told apart with the 87-base-pair reads, so those segments were excluded. The study listed 164 TCR beta chains as associated with cytomegalovirus. CMV serostatus was the only immune exposure information available for the cohort. An association between a missense DCLRE1C variant and V-gene and J-gene trimming of TCR beta chains was found in a later genetic analysis and replicated in an independent cohort. Linkage disequilibrium might explain the correlated functional status among segregating V segments, but an unknown experimental factor could not be excluded. A cluster of highly shared sequence variants was judged likely to represent a technical artifact of the sequencing pipeline. A later analysis reported that several top co-occurrence clusters appeared linked to parvovirus B19, influenza, CMV and Epstein-Barr virus. The presence/absence analyses assumed that sequencing depth was roughly uniform across donors, and that assumption may not be true. The earlier analysis of almost 600 of the donors excluded about 16 rarely observed V segments, including chromosome 9 orphons, because counts were too low. In a later analysis, most CMV-associated TCR beta chains were found to appear HLA-restricted, with HLA associations seemingly driven largely by CMV exposure. In both the original and validation cohorts, the classifier was reported to diagnose cytomegalovirus status with high specificity and sensitivity. When HLA alleles, especially DR and DQ, strongly co-occurred, TCR associations were difficult to assign to individual alleles. Specific HLA alleles were associated with 15,000 to 20,000 TCR beta sequences at a false discovery rate of 0.05 in a later analysis. In a later analysis, TCR association rates were found to vary across HLA loci, with the most associated TCRs seen for DRB1 alleles and the fewest for HLA-C alleles. While some public TCRs were present in many individuals, most TCR sequences turned up only very rarely across donors.

In the germline V gene, CDR1 corresponds to SGHTA and CDR2 to FQGNSA. The CDR3 holds 15 amino acids from the cysteine to the phenylalanine. Only the CDR3 DNA is retained, 45 bases long and in frame from the first base. Receptor libraries were prepared by the immunoSEQ multiplex PCR assay. For the multiplex PCR, a mixture combining 60 forward primers for TCR Vbeta segments and 13 reverse primers for TCR Jbeta segments was used. A multiplex PCR assay on genomic DNA amplified the CDR3 region of rearranged TCR beta genes. Amplified TCR beta libraries were sequenced as 87-base-pair reads on the Illumina HiSeq System. As for the authors' bioinformatics: Across the 600 to 700 repertoires, a later analysis counted tens of millions of unique TCR beta chains, roughly 11 million of which were shared by at least two donors. Raw reads were error-corrected and collapsed into unique sequences with a nearest-neighbor algorithm that merged closely related sequences to remove PCR and sequencing errors. To assign V, D and J gene segments, CDR3 sequences were aligned to IMGT reference sequences. For a sequence to be retained, at least a six-nucleotide match to both a V gene segment and a J gene segment was required. Rearrangements were called productive when the CDR3 lacked stop codons and stayed in frame with V and J; all others were non-productive. Following IMGT convention, CDR3 was defined as the stretch from the second conserved V-encoded cysteine up to the conserved J-encoded phenylalanine. In an earlier analysis of approximately 590 of the donors, sequences lacking an unambiguous match to a single V gene segment were excluded. In an earlier analysis of 587 of the donors, V segments were called functional above 56.7% productive rearrangements and were called segregating when the between-donor standard deviation exceeded 5%. A statistical classification framework was built for diagnosing cytomegalovirus status from the catalog of TCR beta chain sequences. In a later analysis, TCR nucleotide sequences were compared against IMGT/GENE-DB human TR gene sequences so that V and J genes could be assigned. In a later analysis, CDR3 sequences and most-parsimonious VDJ recombination scenarios were assigned using the TCRdist pipeline. In a later analysis, each TCR beta chain was defined by its CDR3 amino acid sequence together with its V-gene family, and reads without a unique V-gene family were excluded. To address suspected cross-contamination and a sequencing artifact, a later analysis removed 592 highly shared, low-generation-probability nucleotide sequences. In a later analysis, a clonal expansion index was calculated for each public chain from normalized within-repertoire ranks of inferred template counts. In a later analysis, generation probabilities were computed using a VDJ recombination model fitted to out-of-frame rearrangements, and the results were checked against IGoR. In a later analysis, TCR-TCR, TCR-HLA and TCR-CMV co-occurrence was scored with hypergeometric tests, and a repertoire-size bias correction was applied to TCR pairs. In a later analysis, false discovery rates were estimated by permuting HLA or CMV assignments 20 times. A later analysis grouped co-occurring TCRs with DBSCAN, adding TCRdist sequence similarity when clustering within HLA-allele-positive subsets. Repertoires with fewer than 30,000 or more than 120,000 public chains were left out of co-occurrence clustering, as were five repertoires with anomalous nucleotide sharing. The table was pulled from immuneACCESS by TCRdb, which kept in-frame rearrangements only. Such tables lose some clones; where checked, under half of the loss comes from unresolved V genes, and the rest has no known cause. The V and J calls and clone size were taken over from that table, and D and trimming were inferred from the DNA. The sample records tens of thousands of clones, roughly nine tenths of which are singletons. The ten largest make up roughly 9% of the sample.

The cohort was made up of several hundred healthy bone marrow donors. Cohort members were all nominally healthy when sampled, although unrecorded immune exposures were likely present. The donor was CMV seropositive and was included in the group of approximately 310 seropositive cohort members. Every donor gave a peripheral blood sample, and the peripheral blood mononuclear cells from that sample were used for TCR beta sequencing. Genomic DNA was extracted from the blood cell samples with the Qiagen DNeasy Blood Extraction Kit. Comments on this clone: This receptor's antigen is unknown. Per-base quality was not reported, and no clone a single base away is much larger than it.

The chain is encoded by TRBV7-2 joined to TRBJ2-5; the central 9 bases match TRBD1. The DNA end lines up better with TRBJ2-7; the J call may be wrong. This TCR was sampled from a young man in good health and CMV-seropositive. The sample taken for sequencing was PBMCs. For the CDR3, the sequence is CASSSGTGIFYEQYF. The nucleotides read TGTGCCAGCAGCTCTGGGACAGGGATCTTCTACGAGCAGTACTTC.